This T cell receptor beta chain appears in the sequencing data of a study of spatial heterogeneity in lung cancer (dated by TCRdb to about 2019). As for the study more broadly: Beta-chain transcripts were consistently detected in greater numbers than alpha-chain transcripts, which likely reflected higher beta-chain transcript abundance. In the raw uncorrected reads, each unique combination of TCR and UMI appeared on average more than ten times. At surgery, over 200 tumor regions, around 67 matched nontumor lung samples and fewer than 60 PBMC samples were TCR-sequenced for both alpha and beta chains. In non-small cell lung cancer, the study made a quantitative comparison of TCR alpha and beta repertoires among multiple tumor regions, matched nontumor lung and blood. Nonsynonymous mutation counts, determined by whole-exome sequencing of tumor tissue, were related to TCR repertoire features.

The protocol used for the library was 5' RACE. The listed sequencing device is NextSeq 500. The TCR library protocol attached a unique molecular identifier to each TCR cDNA molecule to allow correction of PCR and sequencing errors. The paper's data handling went like this. TCR identification, UMI-based error correction and CDR3 extraction were all carried out with Decombinator tools. Expanded TCRs were defined as those above a frequency of 2 per 1,000, corresponding to the top 1% of the tumor frequency distribution. Rényi diversity was computed with the R vegan package after subsampling each repertoire 100 times to 5,000 TCRs. CDR3 similarity networks were built from amino acid triplet string-kernel similarity, connecting CDR3s with pairwise similarity above 0.82. The public reads were reprocessed in TCRdb via fastp at Q25 and MiXCR, keeping in-frame beta chains. Entries that share a CDR3 protein sequence are merged under the most common genes and DNA. It is TCRdb's table, rather than the study itself, that gives the V and J calls and clone size. The sample profile shows tens of thousands of distinct CDR3 sequences; around 12% of them were found once. Over 40% of the sample comes from the top ten.

This clonotype was seen a handful of times. Its binding antigen is unknown. No base qualities exist here, and no much larger clone lies one base off it. Study-wide findings and limitations: Confirming at a functional level the hypothesis that regional TCRs recognize regional mutations was considered to require additional single-cell paired TCR alpha and beta sequencing. Ubiquitous expanded tumor TCRs showed up in blood more often at tumor resection than at routine follow-up.

The time point label, as the study defines it: sample taken at primary tumor resection. For TCR sequencing, whole RNA was extracted from tumor and nontumor lung tissue, or from cryopreserved PBMC samples, and no cell sorting was done. Donors were over 60 patients with early-stage, untreated non-small cell lung cancer from the lung TRACERx cohort. Only patients with enough RNA available from two or more tumor regions were chosen for TCR sequencing. The V end loses 3 bases and the J end loses 4 bases, and a stretch of 9 bases separates them. The CDR3 goes from the cysteine to the phenylalanine over 14 residues. The CDR3 DNA has 42 bases and is translated from base 1.

This sample comprised PBMCs, obtained at surgery. The sequence derives from a male donor with early-stage non-small cell lung cancer. The chain links TRBV12-3 or TRBV12-4 with TRBJ1-4; D gene: possibly TRBD1, on 6 matching bases. The CDR3 reads CASSLQGINEKLFF. The sequenced DNA: TGTGCCAGCAGTTTGCAGGGGATTAATGAAAAACTGTTTTTT.